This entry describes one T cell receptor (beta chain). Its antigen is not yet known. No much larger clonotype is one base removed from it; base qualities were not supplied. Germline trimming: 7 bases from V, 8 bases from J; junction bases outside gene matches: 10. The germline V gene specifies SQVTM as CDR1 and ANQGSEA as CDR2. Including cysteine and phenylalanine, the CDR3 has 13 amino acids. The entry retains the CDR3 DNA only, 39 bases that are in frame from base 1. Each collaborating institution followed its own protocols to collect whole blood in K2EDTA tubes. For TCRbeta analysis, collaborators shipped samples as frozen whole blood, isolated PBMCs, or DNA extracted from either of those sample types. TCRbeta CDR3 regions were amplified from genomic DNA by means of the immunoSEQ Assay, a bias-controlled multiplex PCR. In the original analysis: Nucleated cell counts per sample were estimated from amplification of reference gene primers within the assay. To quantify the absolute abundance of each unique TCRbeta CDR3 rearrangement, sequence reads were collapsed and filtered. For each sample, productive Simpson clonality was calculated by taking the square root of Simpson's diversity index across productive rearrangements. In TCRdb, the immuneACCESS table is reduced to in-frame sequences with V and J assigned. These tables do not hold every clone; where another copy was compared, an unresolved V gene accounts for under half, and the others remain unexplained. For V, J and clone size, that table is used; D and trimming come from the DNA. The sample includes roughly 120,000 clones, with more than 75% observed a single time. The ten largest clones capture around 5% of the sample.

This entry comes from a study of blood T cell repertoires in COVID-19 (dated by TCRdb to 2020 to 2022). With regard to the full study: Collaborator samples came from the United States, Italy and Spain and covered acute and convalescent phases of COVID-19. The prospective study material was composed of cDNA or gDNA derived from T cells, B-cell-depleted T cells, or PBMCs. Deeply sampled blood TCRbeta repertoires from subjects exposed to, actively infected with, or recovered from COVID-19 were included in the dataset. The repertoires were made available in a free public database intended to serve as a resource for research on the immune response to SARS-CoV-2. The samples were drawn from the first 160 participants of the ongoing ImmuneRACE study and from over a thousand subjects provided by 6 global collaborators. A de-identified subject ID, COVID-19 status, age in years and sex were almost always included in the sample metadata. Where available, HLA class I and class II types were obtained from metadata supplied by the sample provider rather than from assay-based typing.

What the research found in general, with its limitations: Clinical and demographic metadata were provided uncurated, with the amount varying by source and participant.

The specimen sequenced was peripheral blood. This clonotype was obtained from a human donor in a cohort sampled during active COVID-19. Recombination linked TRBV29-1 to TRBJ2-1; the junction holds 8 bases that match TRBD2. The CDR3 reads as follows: CSGKSGRGYEQFF. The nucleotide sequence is TGCAGCGGGAAAAGCGGGAGAGGCTATGAGCAGTTCTTC.